This TCR beta chain was profiled in a study of cytomegalovirus exposure and HLA in healthy donors. The PCR ran on 60 Vbeta and 13 Jbeta primers. Profiled with immunoSEQ multiplex PCR; TCRdb holds only in-frame clones, not every one. The table includes approximately 100,000 clones, around 66% detected once. The table lists this clone with a count of one. Antigen unknown. Study observations and caveats: A later analysis found that most CMV-associated TCR beta chains appeared HLA-restricted.

CDR1 is LGHNA and CDR2 is YNFKEQ in the germline V gene. This CDR3 region has 15 residues. The V gene lost 11 bases and the J gene lost 0 bases, with 18 bases spanning the gap. Input material: PBMCs. J is TRBJ2-3 and V is TRBV4-2; tentatively, D is TRBD2 (5 bases). This TCR derives from a woman between 45 and 60 years old in good health and CMV-seronegative. This CDR3 is CAVGRTDSSTDTQYF. The CDR3 nucleotides are TGTGCCGTAGGTAGGACGGACTCTAGCACAGATACGCAGTATTTT.